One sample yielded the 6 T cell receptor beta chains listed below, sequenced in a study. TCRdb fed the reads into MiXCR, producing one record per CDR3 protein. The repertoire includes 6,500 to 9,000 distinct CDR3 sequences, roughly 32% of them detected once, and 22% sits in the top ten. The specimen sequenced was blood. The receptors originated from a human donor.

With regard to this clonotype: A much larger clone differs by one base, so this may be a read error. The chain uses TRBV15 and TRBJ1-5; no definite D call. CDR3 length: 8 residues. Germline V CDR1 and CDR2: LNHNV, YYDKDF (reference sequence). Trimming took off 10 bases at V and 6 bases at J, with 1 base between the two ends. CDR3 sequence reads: CASQPQHF. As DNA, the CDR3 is TGTGCCAGTCAGCCCCAGCATTTT.

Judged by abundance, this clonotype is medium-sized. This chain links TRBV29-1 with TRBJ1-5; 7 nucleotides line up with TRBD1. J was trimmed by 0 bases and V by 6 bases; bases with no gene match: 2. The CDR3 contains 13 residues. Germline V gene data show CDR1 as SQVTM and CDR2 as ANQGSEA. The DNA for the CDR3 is TGCAGCGTGGGGACAGATAGCAATCAGCCCCAGCATTTT. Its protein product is CSVGTDSNQPQHF.

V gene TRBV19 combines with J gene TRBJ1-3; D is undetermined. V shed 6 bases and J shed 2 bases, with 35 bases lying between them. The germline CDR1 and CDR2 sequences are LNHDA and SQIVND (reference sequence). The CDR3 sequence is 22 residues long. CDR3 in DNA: TGTGCCAGTAGCAGCAGTTCGATAAGCGGCCGCCATGGAGGGTATCCTGGAAACACCATATATTTT. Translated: CASSSSSISGRHGGYPGNTIYF.

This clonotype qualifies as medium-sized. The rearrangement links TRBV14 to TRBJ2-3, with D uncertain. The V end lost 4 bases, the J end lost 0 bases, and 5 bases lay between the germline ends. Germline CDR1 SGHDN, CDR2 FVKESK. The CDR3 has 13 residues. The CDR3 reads CASSPTSTDTQYF. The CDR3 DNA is TGTGCCAGCAGCCCTACAAGCACAGATACGCAGTATTTT.

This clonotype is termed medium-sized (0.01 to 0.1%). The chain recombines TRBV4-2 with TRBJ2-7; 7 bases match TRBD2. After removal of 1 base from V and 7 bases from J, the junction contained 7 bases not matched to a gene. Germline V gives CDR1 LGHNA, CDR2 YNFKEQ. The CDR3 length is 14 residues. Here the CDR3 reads CASSQGEVGREQYF. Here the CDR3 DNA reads TGTGCCAGCAGCCAAGGGGAAGTCGGGAGGGAGCAGTACTTC.

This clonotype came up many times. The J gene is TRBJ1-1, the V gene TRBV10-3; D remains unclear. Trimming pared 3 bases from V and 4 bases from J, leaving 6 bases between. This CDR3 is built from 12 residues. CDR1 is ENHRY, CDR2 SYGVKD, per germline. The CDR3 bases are TGTGCCATCAGTGAAGTGACCACTGAAGCTTTCTTT. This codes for CAISEVTTEAFF.